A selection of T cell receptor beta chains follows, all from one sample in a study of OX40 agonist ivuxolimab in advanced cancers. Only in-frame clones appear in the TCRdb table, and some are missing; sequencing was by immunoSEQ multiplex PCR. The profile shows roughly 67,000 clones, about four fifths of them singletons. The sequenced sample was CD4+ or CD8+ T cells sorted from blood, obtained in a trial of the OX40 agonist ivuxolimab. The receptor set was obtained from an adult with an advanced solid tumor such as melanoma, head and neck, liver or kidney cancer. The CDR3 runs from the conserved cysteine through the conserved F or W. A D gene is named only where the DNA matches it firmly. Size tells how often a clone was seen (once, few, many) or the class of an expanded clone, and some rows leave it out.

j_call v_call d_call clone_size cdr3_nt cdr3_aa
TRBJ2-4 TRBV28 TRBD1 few TGTGCCAGCACCGAGGGGGCGGCCAAAAACATTCAGTACTTC CASTEGAAKNIQYF
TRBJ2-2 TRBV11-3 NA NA TGTGCCAGCAGCCCCTATACCGGGTCCCAAACCGGGGAGCTGTTTTTT CASSPYTGSQTGELFF
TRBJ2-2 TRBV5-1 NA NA TGCGCCAGCAGGAAAGGGACCACGGGGGCCGGGGAGCTGTTTTTT CASRKGTTGAGELFF
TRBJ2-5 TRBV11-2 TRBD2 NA TGTGCCAGCAGCCCGGGGGGAGGTAGAGAGACTCAGTACTTC CASSPGGGRETQYF
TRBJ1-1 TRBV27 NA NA TGTGCCAGCAGACGGTCGAACACTGAAGCTTTCTTT CASRRSNTEAFF
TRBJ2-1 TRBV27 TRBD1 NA TGTGCCAGCAGGTTAGACGCAGGGGGTGGGGAGCAGTTCTTC CASRLDAGGGEQFF
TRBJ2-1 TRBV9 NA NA TGTGCCAGCTCGCTCGAAGGCTCCTACAATGAGCAGTTCTTC CASSLEGSYNEQFF
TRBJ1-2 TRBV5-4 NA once TGTGCCAGCAGCTTGGAACAGCCCAACTATGGCTACACCTTC CASSLEQPNYGYTF
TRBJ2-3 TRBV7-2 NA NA TGTGCCAGCAGCTTGGGGCCGGCGGGGCTTAGCACAGATACGCAGTATTTT CASSLGPAGLSTDTQYF
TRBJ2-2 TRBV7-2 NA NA TGTGCCAGCAGCAAACTACAGGAGACCGGGGAGCTGTTTTTT CASSKLQETGELFF
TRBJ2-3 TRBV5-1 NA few TGCGCCAGAAAGATGAAACCAGATACGCAGTATTTT CARKMKPDTQYF
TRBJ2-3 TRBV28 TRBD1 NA TGTGCCAGCAGTTTAGGGACAGGGAGGGATACGCAGTATTTT CASSLGTGRDTQYF
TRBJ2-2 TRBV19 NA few TGTGCCAGTAGTAAACTACAGGGAAAAATAGGGGAGCTGTTTTTT CASSKLQGKIGELFF
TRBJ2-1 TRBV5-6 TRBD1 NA TGTGCCAGCAGCCCAGGACAGGGGGCGGGTGAGCAGTTCTTC CASSPGQGAGEQFF
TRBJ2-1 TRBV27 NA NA TGTGCCAGCAGTTTTAATGCAAATGAGCAGTTCTTC CASSFNANEQFF
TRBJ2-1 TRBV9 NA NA TGTGCCAGCAGCACGCGGACGGGGACCTACAATGAGCAGTTCTTC CASSTRTGTYNEQFF
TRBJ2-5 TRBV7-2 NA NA TGTGCCAGCAGCCCCGGGGTAGCAGAGACCCAGTACTTC CASSPGVAETQYF
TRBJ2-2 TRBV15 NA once TGTGCCACCAGCGCGAGCACTAGGGCAACGAACACCGGGGAGCTGTTTTTT CATSASTRATNTGELFF
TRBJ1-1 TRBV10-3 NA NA TGTGCCATCAGTTCCGGGAACACTGAAGCTTTCTTT CAISSGNTEAFF
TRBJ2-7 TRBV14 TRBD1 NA TGTGCCAGCAGCCAAGCCGGGACAGGATTCTACGAGCAGTACTTC CASSQAGTGFYEQYF
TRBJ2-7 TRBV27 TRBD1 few TGTGCCAGCAGTCCCGGGACAGCGAACTACGAGCAGTACTTC CASSPGTANYEQYF
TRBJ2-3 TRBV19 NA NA TGTGCCAGTAGTATCGGGGAGGATACGCAGTATTTT CASSIGEDTQYF
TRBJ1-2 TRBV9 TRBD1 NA TGTGCCAGCAGCGAGACAGGGGAGGGTGGCTACACCTTC CASSETGEGGYTF
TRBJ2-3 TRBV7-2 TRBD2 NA TGTGCCAGCAGCTCAAGGACTAGCCCCACAGATACGCAGTATTTT CASSSRTSPTDTQYF
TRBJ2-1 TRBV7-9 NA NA TGTGCCAGCAGCCCCTCGAGGGGGGCCTCAATCCAAGGGCTTGAGCAGTTCTTC CASSPSRGASIQGLEQFF
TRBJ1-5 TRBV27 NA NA TGTGCCAGCAGTCCCTGGGCAGGGGCGCGCAATCAGCCCCAGCATTTT CASSPWAGARNQPQHF
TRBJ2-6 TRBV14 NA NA TGTGCCAGCAGCCAAGTTTGGTCTGGGGCCAACGTCCTGACTTTC CASSQVWSGANVLTF
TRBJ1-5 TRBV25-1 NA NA TGTGCCAGCAGCAGGGAGGGAAGTCGTCAGCCCCAGCATTTT CASSREGSRQPQHF
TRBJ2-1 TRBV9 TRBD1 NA TGTGCCAGCAGCCCCCGACAGGGGGCGGCTGAGCAGTTCTTC CASSPRQGAAEQFF
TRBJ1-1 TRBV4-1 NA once TGCGCCAGCAGAAACATGAACACTGAAGCTTTCTTT CASRNMNTEAFF
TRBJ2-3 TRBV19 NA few TGTGCCAGTAGTATAACAGGTTCCACAGATACGCAGTATTTT CASSITGSTDTQYF
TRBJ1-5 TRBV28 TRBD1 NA TGTGCCAGCAGACCGGGACAGGGGGGTCAGCCCCAGCATTTT CASRPGQGGQPQHF
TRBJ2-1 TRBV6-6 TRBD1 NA TGTGCCAGCAGTTACGAGGGACAGGGTAACAATGAGCAGTTCTTC CASSYEGQGNNEQFF
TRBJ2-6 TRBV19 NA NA TGTGCCAGTAGTGGATTGAGCTCTGGGGCCAACGTCCTGACTTTC CASSGLSSGANVLTF
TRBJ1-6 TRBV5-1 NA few TGCGCCAGCAGCCCCGCGGGGGGCGTAAATTCACCCCTCCACTTT CASSPAGGVNSPLHF
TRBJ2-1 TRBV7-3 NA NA TGTGCCAGCAGCCCGGACCGCGGTGAGCAGTTCTTC CASSPDRGEQFF
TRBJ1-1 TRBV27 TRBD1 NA TGTGCCAGCAGCCTCGGGACAGGCCTCGGCGAAGCTTTCTTT CASSLGTGLGEAFF
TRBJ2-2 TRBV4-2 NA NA TGTGCCAGCAGCCGGGGGCTTGGCGGAACGAACACCGGGGAGCTGTTTTTT CASSRGLGGTNTGELFF
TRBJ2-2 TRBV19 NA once TGTGCCAGTAGTTGGGGGGACAGAACCGGGGAGCTGTTTTTT CASSWGDRTGELFF
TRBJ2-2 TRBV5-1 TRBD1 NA TGCGCCAGCAGCTTGGGACAGGGGACAAGTGTCGGGGAGCTGTTTTTT CASSLGQGTSVGELFF
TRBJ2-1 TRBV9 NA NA TGTGCCAGCAGCTCCGACAATGAGCAGTTCTTC CASSSDNEQFF
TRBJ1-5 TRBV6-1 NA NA TGTGCCAGCAGCTGGGGAACAGGAAATCAGCCCCAGCATTTT CASSWGTGNQPQHF
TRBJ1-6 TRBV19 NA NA TGTGCCAGTACCGGCGGACCGAGCTCCTATAATTCACCCCTCCACTTT CASTGGPSSYNSPLHF
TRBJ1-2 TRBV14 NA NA TGTGCCAGCAGCTCGCAGGGAGGTCGTCGCTATGGCTACACCTTC CASSSQGGRRYGYTF
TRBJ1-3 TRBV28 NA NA TGTGCCAGCAGTTTGGGTGGGGCAGGATACTCTGGAAACACCATATATTTT CASSLGGAGYSGNTIYF
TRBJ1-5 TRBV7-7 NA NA TGTGCCAGCAGCTTTACAGGAGGCAATCAGCCCCAGCATTTT CASSFTGGNQPQHF
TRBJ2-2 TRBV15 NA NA TGTGCCACCAGCAGAGACCAGGGGTCCAGGCGGACGAACACCGGGGAGCTGTTTTTT CATSRDQGSRRTNTGELFF